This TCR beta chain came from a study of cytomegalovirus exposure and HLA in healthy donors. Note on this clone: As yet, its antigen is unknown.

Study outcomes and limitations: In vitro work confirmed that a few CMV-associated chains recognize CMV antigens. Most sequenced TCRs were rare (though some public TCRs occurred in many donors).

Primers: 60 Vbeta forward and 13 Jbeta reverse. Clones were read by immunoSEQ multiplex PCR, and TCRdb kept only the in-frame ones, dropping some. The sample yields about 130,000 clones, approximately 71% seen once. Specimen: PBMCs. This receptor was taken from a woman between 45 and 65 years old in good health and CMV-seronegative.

CDR3 loop: CASSLGGGRDQPQHF. As DNA, the CDR3 is TGTGCCAGCAGCTTAGGTGGAGGGAGGGACCAGCCCCAGCATTTT. The chain carries TRBV7-9 and TRBJ1-5, with D tentatively TRBD1 (5 bases). Trimming stripped 1 base from V and 7 bases from J, with 14 bases between. CDR1 SEHNR and CDR2 FQNEAQ come from the germline V gene (reference sequence). The length of the CDR3 is 15 residues.